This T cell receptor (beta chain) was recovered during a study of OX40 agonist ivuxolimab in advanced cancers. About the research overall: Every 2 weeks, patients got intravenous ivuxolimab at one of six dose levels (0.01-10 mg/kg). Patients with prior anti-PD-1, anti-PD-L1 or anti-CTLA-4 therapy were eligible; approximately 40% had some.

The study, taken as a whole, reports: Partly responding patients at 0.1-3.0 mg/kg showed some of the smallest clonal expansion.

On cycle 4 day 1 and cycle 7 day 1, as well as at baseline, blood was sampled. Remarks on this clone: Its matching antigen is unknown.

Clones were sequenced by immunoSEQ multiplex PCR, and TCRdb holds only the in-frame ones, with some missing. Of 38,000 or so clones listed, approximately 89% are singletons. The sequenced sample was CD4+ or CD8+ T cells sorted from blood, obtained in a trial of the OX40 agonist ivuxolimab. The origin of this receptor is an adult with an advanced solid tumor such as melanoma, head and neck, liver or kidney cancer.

The CDR3 sequence: CASSPTGGNTEAFF. The DNA of the CDR3 is TGTGCCAGCTCACCGACAGGGGGCAACACTGAAGCTTTCTTT. This sequence joins TRBV18 and TRBJ1-1, with 10 bases aligning to TRBD1. Trimming removed 3 bases from V and 2 bases from J; junction bases left unmatched: 0. In germline, CDR1 is KGHSH, CDR2 LQKENI. The CDR3 is made up of 14 amino acids.